These 9 T cell receptor beta chains share one sample of origin, sequenced in a study of graft-versus-host responses after intestinal transplantation. The table came from immunoSEQ multiplex PCR; TCRdb's copy has only in-frame clones and leaves some out. The data contain roughly 100,000 clones, more than 85% of them seen just once; the ten biggest clones take up 0.7% to 0.9%. For these receptors, no antigen is known. Sequenced material: unstimulated CD4+ T cells sorted from spleen or lymph node cells, taken before intestinal transplant. These receptors originate from a human donor who received an intestinal transplant.

This chain connects TRBV11-2 to TRBJ1-5; D call uncertain. This CDR3 has 15 amino acids. Germline V gene data show CDR1 as SGHAT and CDR2 as FQNNGV. The V gene lost 1 base and the J gene lost 2 bases, with 9 bases spanning the gap. CDR3 sequence reads: CASSLGTAGNQPQHF. The CDR3 region has the DNA TGTGCCAGCAGCTTAGGCACGGCGGGCAATCAGCCCCAGCATTTT.

The V call is TRBV4-3, the J call TRBJ2-5, with a weak D call TRBD1 (5 bases). In germline, CDR1 is LGHNA, CDR2 YSLEER. Trimming stripped 4 bases from V and 3 bases from J, with 12 bases between. The CDR3 is made up of 14 amino acids. The CDR3 protein is CASSPRVVKETQYF. Here the CDR3 DNA reads TGCGCCAGCAGCCCCAGGGTAGTGAAAGAGACCCAGTACTTC.

V gene TRBV5-4 combines with J gene TRBJ2-7, with TRBD1 as a possible D gene (6 bases). Germline loops: CDR1 SGHNT, CDR2 YYREEE (reference sequence). V was trimmed by 4 bases and J by 3 bases, leaving 20 bases between them. The CDR3 is 16 amino acids. Here the CDR3 reads CASSEGADRSYYEQYF. In DNA form, the CDR3 reads TGTGCCAGCAGCGAGGGCGCTGACAGGTCTTACTACGAGCAGTACTTC.

The chain links TRBV18 to TRBJ2-2, with a possible D match to TRBD1 (6 bases). The V gene's germline CDR1 is KGHSH and CDR2 LQKENI. The CDR3 has 17 amino acids. With 4 bases removed from V and 2 bases from J, the gap between germline ends came to 17 bases. CDR3 residues: CASSLGEQGTNTGELFF. CDR3 nucleotide sequence: TGTGCCAGCTCACTGGGGGAACAGGGAACCAACACCGGGGAGCTGTTTTTT.

This clone turned up a few times. One end of the junction is discordant with germline, which a read error may explain. The chain has TRBV5-1 and TRBJ2-1; D is unresolved. Germline V CDR1 and CDR2: SGHRS, YFSETQ. This CDR3 region has 18 residues. The CDR3 reads CASSLGGRPPHTYDEQFF. In DNA form, the CDR3 reads TGCGCCAGCAGCTTGGGTGGCAGACCCCCGCACACCTACGATGAGCAGTTCTTC.

The chain carries TRBV6-4 and TRBJ1-1; no definite D call. The CDR3 covers 17 residues. The germline gives CDR1 MRHNA, CDR2 SNTAGT. V lost 5 bases to trimming and J lost 1 base, with 20 bases between them. The DNA for the CDR3 is TGTGCCAGCAGTCGAGTTGGGTACTCCCGGCGGAACACTGAAGCTTTCTTT. It translates to CASSRVGYSRRNTEAFF.

Written as DNA, the CDR3 is TGTGCCAGCAGCGTCCGGCCCGCAGGGGGCGGTAATTCACCCCTCCACTTT. It translates to CASSVRPAGGGNSPLHF. The chain uses TRBV9 and TRBJ1-6, with TRBD1 matching over 8 bases. With 2 bases clipped from V and 6 bases from J, the junction kept 10 bases outside the gene matches. CDR3 length equals 17 residues. Looked up from germline, CDR1 is SGDLS and CDR2 is YYNGEE.

The CDR3, as DNA: TGTGCCAGCAGCAAAACCGAGCCAGGGAGAGAGACCCAGTACTTC. Amino acids: CASSKTEPGRETQYF. This rearrangement joins TRBV21-1 to TRBJ2-5. TRBV21-1 is a known pseudogene. This CDR3 contains 15 residues.

The V call is TRBV9, the J call TRBJ2-2, with 11 bases that match TRBD1. This CDR3 spans 17 amino acids. V shed 3 bases and J 2 bases; nucleotides not matched to a gene: 6. CDR1 is SGDLS and CDR2 is YYNGEE in the germline V gene. CDR3 protein: CASSGGDRGFNTGELFF. As DNA, the CDR3 is TGTGCCAGCAGCGGAGGGGACAGGGGGTTTAACACCGGGGAGCTGTTTTTT.